The entry below gives a single TCR beta chain sequence along with its context. The antigen remains unidentified. This sample was included in a study of OX40 agonist ivuxolimab in advanced cancers. Background on the study: Dose-escalation patients had hepatocellular carcinoma, melanoma, renal cell or head and neck cancer. One hepatocellular carcinoma and a couple of cutaneous melanoma patients partially responded. General study findings and limits: The study found that CD8+ T cells averaged more expanded clones than CD4+. Certain nonresponders likewise exhibited a low normalized T-cell clonal expansion.

TCRdb's copy holds only in-frame clones and misses some; the assay was immunoSEQ multiplex PCR. The sample consists of some 68,000 clones, about 88% of them appearing once. The sample consisted of CD4+ or CD8+ T cells sorted from blood, taken in a trial of the OX40 agonist ivuxolimab. The TCR comes from an adult with an advanced solid tumor such as melanoma, head and neck, liver or kidney cancer.

CDR3 nucleotide sequence: TGTGCCAGCAGTCCCCTTAATATTGACAGGTTCGGCTATGGCTACACCTTC. Translated, it gives CASSPLNIDRFGYGYTF. The J gene is TRBJ1-2, the V gene TRBV28; D may be TRBD1 (6 bases). CDR3 length equals 17 residues. Germline-derived CDR1 and CDR2 are MDHEN and SYDVKM. V lost 5 bases, J lost 4 bases, and 23 bases lay in between.